These 32 T cell receptor beta chains came from one sample sequenced in a study of early T cells in non-severe SARS-CoV-2 infection. TCRdb processed the 5' RACE reads anew with MiXCR; each CDR3 protein has one entry. The data show about 70,000 distinct CDR3 sequences, roughly an eighth seen once. Sequencing input: whole blood. Every receptor here comes from an adult who was a healthcare worker with PCR-confirmed SARS-CoV-2 infection or an uninfected control (not recorded which).

This clonotype counts as medium-sized. The genes are TRBV20-1 and TRBJ2-5; no clear D. The V gene lost 0 bases and the J gene lost 4 bases, with 12 bases spanning the gap. Germline values: CDR1 DFQATT, CDR2 SNEGSKA (reference sequence). The CDR3 has 14 residues. In nucleotides, the CDR3 is TGCAGTGCTAGAGATGGAACAACCGCAGAGACCCAGTACTTC. This sequence encodes CSARDGTTAETQYF.

This clonotype was detected ten times or more. The CDR3 loop reads CASSLVREPYIYEQYF. CDR3 bases: TGTGCCAGCAGTTTAGTGCGGGAGCCCTATATTTACGAGCAGTACTTC. The chain combines TRBV27 with TRBJ2-7, with TRBD2 matching 7 bases. After removal of 2 bases from V and 4 bases from J, the junction contained 11 bases not matched to a gene. Looked up from germline, CDR1 is MNHEY and CDR2 is SMNVEV (reference sequence). The CDR3 length is 16 residues.

This clonotype was picked up many times. V gene TRBV29-1 combines with J gene TRBJ2-1; possibly TRBD1 or TRBD2 for D (6 bases each). The CDR3 runs to 13 residues. Germline V gene sequence: CDR1 SQVTM, CDR2 ANQGSEA. V lost 6 bases, J lost 8 bases, and 17 bases lay in between. CDR3 coding DNA: TGCAGCGTCGAGGGGGGCCTTGTGGATGAGCAGTTCTTC. Residues: CSVEGGLVDEQFF.

This clonotype was seen repeatedly, ten times or more. This chain joins TRBV9 and TRBJ2-2; 12 positions match TRBD2. The trim removed 2 bases at V and 6 bases at J, leaving 14 bases unmatched. The CDR3 has 19 amino acids. Germline V gives CDR1 SGDLS, CDR2 YYNGEE. This CDR3 reads CASSVDGLAGSIRAGELFF. The CDR3 bases are TGTGCCAGCAGCGTCGATGGACTAGCGGGGTCTATCAGGGCCGGGGAGCTGTTTTTT.

This clonotype has ten or more counts. The chain joins TRBV12-3 or TRBV12-4 to TRBJ2-3; maybe TRBD2 (6 bases). The CDR3 has 14 amino acids. Trimming left V 7 bases short and J 4 bases short, with 15 bases between. CDR3 coding DNA: TGTGCCAGCACCTCTGGGAGGCAGGCAGATACGCAGTATTTT. Amino acid sequence: CASTSGRQADTQYF.

This clonotype was seen ten or more times. The chain combines TRBV15 with TRBJ1-3; maybe TRBD1 (6 bases). Trimming cost V 0 bases and J 3 bases, with 9 bases left between them. Germline CDR1 LNHNV, CDR2 YYDKDF (reference sequence). There are 15 residues in the CDR3. CDR3 sequence (DNA): TGTGCCACCAGCAGAGATGCCAGGGGTGGAAACACCATATATTTT. Its protein product is CATSRDARGGNTIYF.

At least ten counts were recorded for this clonotype. The chain recombines TRBV6-6 with TRBJ2-5; D ambiguous. CDR1 is MNHNY and CDR2 is SVGAGI in the germline V gene (reference sequence). This CDR3 has 14 amino acids. V lost 0 bases and J 2 bases, leaving 7 bases between the germline ends. CDR3 region: CASSYSSNQETQYF. The CDR3 DNA is TGTGCCAGCAGTTACTCGTCCAATCAAGAGACCCAGTACTTC.

V gene TRBV29-1 combines with J gene TRBJ2-7, with TRBD1 matching over 9 bases. CDR1 and CDR2 from the germline V gene are SQVTM and ANQGSEA. V gave up 4 bases and J gave up 8 bases; unmatched junction bases: 6. This CDR3 comprises 12 residues. CDR3 in DNA: TGCAGCGTTGGAGAGACAGGGGGAAAGCAGTACTTC. This sequence encodes CSVGETGGKQYF.

This sequence joins TRBV24-1 and TRBJ2-2; D gene uncertain. Trimming took off 0 bases at V and 1 base at J, with 11 bases between the two ends. CDR3 size: 17 residues. Germline V lookup: CDR1 KGHDR, CDR2 SFDVKD. This CDR3 is CATSDLPRTENTGELFF. CDR3 sequence (DNA): TGTGCCACCAGTGATTTGCCCCGGACGGAGAACACCGGGGAGCTGTTTTTT.

This clonotype was observed at least ten times. The rearrangement uses TRBV7-2 and TRBJ1-2; 7 bases are shared with TRBD1. The ends lost 4 bases at V and 4 bases at J; junction bases unmatched: 3. The CDR3 length is 13 residues. Per germline, CDR1 SGHTA and CDR2 FQGNSA. Here the CDR3 DNA reads TGTGCCAGCAGCTCAGGGACAGTCTATGGCTACACCTTC. It codes for CASSSGTVYGYTF.

This clonotype was detected ten times or more. The chain recombines TRBV28 with TRBJ2-7; 8 bases map to TRBD2. The CDR3 loop spans 14 amino acids. The V and J ends lost 10 bases and 0 bases, in that order; junction bases with no gene match: 8. Germline V CDR1 and CDR2: MDHEN, SYDVKM. The CDR3 here is CATSSGGYSYEQYF. The CDR3 nucleotides are TGTGCCACCTCGTCGGGGGGGTACTCCTACGAGCAGTACTTC.

This clonotype showed up just a few times. It differs at one base from a far larger clone, so likely a read error. The gene calls are TRBV27 and TRBJ2-7; unclear D gene. Germline V gene lookup returns CDR1 MNHEY and CDR2 SMNVEV (reference sequence). CDR3 length: 11 amino acids. V lost 4 bases, J lost 0 bases, and 1 base lay in between. The CDR3 DNA is TGTGCCAGCAGTTCCTCCTACGAGCAGTACTTC. Translated: CASSSSYEQYF.

This clonotype was seen repeatedly, ten times or more. This chain joins TRBV6-2 or TRBV6-3 and TRBJ2-5, with a possible D match to TRBD2 (5 bases). Germline V gives CDR1 MNHEY, CDR2 SVGEGT. Deletions cut 2 bases from V and 2 bases from J, with 12 bases between. This CDR3 has 15 amino acids. The CDR3 loop reads CASSYGRGKQETQYF. The CDR3 coding sequence is TGTGCCAGCAGTTACGGGCGAGGGAAGCAAGAGACCCAGTACTTC.

In this sample, this clonotype turned up a few times. The genes are TRBV27 and TRBJ2-7; D unclear. Germline loops: CDR1 MNHEY, CDR2 SMNVEV (reference sequence). The CDR3 spans 17 residues. V shed 5 bases and J shed 2 bases, with 22 bases lying between them. The CDR3 DNA reads as TGTGCCAGCAGTACCCTCTTTAGGAGCCATATCCCCTACGAGCAGTACTTC. Its translation: CASSTLFRSHIPYEQYF.

This clonotype was recorded many times. This chain connects TRBV6-1 to TRBJ1-2, with D unclear. Germline V gives CDR1 MNHNS, CDR2 SASEGT. V lost 4 bases, J lost 6 bases, and 18 bases lay in between. The CDR3 is made up of 15 amino acids. The CDR3 DNA is TGTGCCAGCAGTGCTTACAGAGTGACGGTGCATGGCTACACCTTC. Translating gives CASSAYRVTVHGYTF.

This clonotype appeared many times. The CDR3 region has the DNA TGTGCCAGCAGTTTATCCGCCTACAATGAGCAGTTCTTC. Its protein is CASSLSAYNEQFF. The chain links TRBV27 to TRBJ2-1; D not certain. V was clipped by 0 bases and J by 2 bases, with 2 bases between them. CDR1 and CDR2 from the germline V gene are MNHEY and SMNVEV (reference sequence). There are 13 residues in the CDR3.

In its sample, this clonotype was seen many times. The chain joins TRBV2 to TRBJ1-1; 7 bases are a match to TRBD1. In germline, CDR1 is SNHLY, CDR2 FYNNEI. Trimming took 6 bases from V and 6 from J; bases not matched to a gene: 4. This CDR3 comprises 12 residues. DNA of the CDR3: TGTGCCAGCAGGACAGGGAGGCCTGAAGCTTTCTTT. Its protein product is CASRTGRPEAFF.

This clonotype was recorded at least ten times. V usage is TRBV27 and J usage is TRBJ1-5; 8 bases fit TRBD1. The germline CDR1 and CDR2 sequences are MNHEY and SMNVEV (reference sequence). With V trimmed by 8 bases and J by 2 bases, 11 bases remained unmatched. The CDR3 contains 16 residues. DNA for the CDR3: TGTGCCAGCTCGGATCGGACAGGGAGGGGCAATCAGCCCCAGCATTTT. Translation: CASSDRTGRGNQPQHF.

This clonotype came up many times. The CDR3 reads CASSSNRRRVTGANVLTF. As DNA, the CDR3 is TGTGCCAGCAGCTCCAACCGTAGGAGGGTAACTGGGGCCAACGTCCTGACTTTC. The chain has TRBV5-6 and TRBJ2-6; D possibly corresponds to TRBD2 (6 bases). This CDR3 region has 18 residues. V lost 3 bases and J 2 bases, leaving 18 bases between the germline ends. CDR1 SGHDT and CDR2 YYEEEE come from the germline V gene.

This clonotype was observed at least ten times. The chain has TRBV5-1 and TRBJ2-5; D uncertain. Germline values: CDR1 SGHRS, CDR2 YFSETQ. The CDR3 spans 13 residues. Trimming shortened V by 0 bases and J by 0 bases, and 3 bases separated the two germline ends. The CDR3 DNA follows: TGCGCCAGCAGCTTGGGGTACCAAGAGACCCAGTACTTC. This translates into CASSLGYQETQYF. Supplemented by reference TRBV5-1 and TRBJ2-5, the full variable domain reads KAGVTQTPRYLIKTRGQQVTLSCSPISGHRSVSWYQQTPGQGLQFLFEYFSETQRNKGNFPGRFSGRQFSNSRSEMNVSTLELGDSALYLCASSLGYQETQYFGPGTRLLVL.

This clonotype was detected ten times or more. The chain recombines TRBV7-2 with TRBJ1-6; 7 nucleotides line up with TRBD1. This CDR3 comprises 16 residues. Germline lookup yields CDR1 SGHTA and CDR2 FQGNSA. V lost 6 bases to trimming and J lost 8 bases; unmatched junction nucleotides: 13. CDR3 DNA sequence: TGTGCCAGCAGTCAGGGGGTCCGGGGGTGGCATTCACCCCTCCACTTT. Protein product: CASSQGVRGWHSPLHF.

In its sample, this clonotype was seen many times. The V call is TRBV7-2, the J call TRBJ2-7, with D perhaps matching TRBD2 (7 bases). The CDR3 contains 18 residues. Between the trimmed V and J ends, which lost 0 bases and 2 bases, there was a span of 20 bases. Germline V gives CDR1 SGHTA, CDR2 FQGNSA. The CDR3 protein is CASSLAQGLAGVTYEQYF. In nucleotides, the CDR3 is TGTGCCAGCAGCTTAGCGCAGGGGTTGGCGGGAGTGACCTACGAGCAGTACTTC.

Many counts were recorded for this clonotype. This rearrangement joins TRBV6-6 to TRBJ1-5; D gene uncertain. CDR1 and CDR2 (germline): MNHNY, SVGAGI (reference sequence). The CDR3 has 15 amino acids. Trimming removed 5 bases from V and 0 bases from J, with 11 bases in between. The CDR3 DNA reads TGTGCCAGCAGTGCCGTCAGTTCTAGCAATCAGCCCCAGCATTTT. Translation: CASSAVSSSNQPQHF.

There are a few counts of this clonotype. The chain has TRBV5-5 and TRBJ1-1; D gene ambiguous. The CDR3 is 14 amino acids. V shed 4 bases and J shed 0 bases, with 10 bases lying between them. CDR1 is SGHKS, CDR2 YYEKEE, per germline (reference sequence). The CDR3: CASSPLGVNTEAFF. DNA for the CDR3: TGTGCCAGCAGCCCCCTGGGCGTGAACACTGAAGCTTTCTTT.

The chain is built from TRBV20-1 and TRBJ2-1; 10 nucleotides agree with TRBD2. CDR1 is DFQATT and CDR2 is SNEGSKA in the germline V gene (reference sequence). The CDR3 has 17 amino acids. Trimming took 0 bases from V and 3 from J; bases not matched to a gene: 8. The CDR3 region is CSAREGRASGSYNEQFF. The CDR3 DNA follows: TGCAGTGCTAGAGAGGGCCGGGCTAGCGGGAGCTACAATGAGCAGTTCTTC.

V is TRBV29-1 and J is TRBJ2-2; D not certain. The germline gives CDR1 SQVTM, CDR2 ANQGSEA. The CDR3 is 12 residues long. The germline V and J ends were trimmed by 6 bases and 1 base, with 6 bases remaining between them. In nucleotides, the CDR3 is TGCAGCGTCACAAGGAACACCGGGGAGCTGTTTTTT. It is translated as CSVTRNTGELFF.

Ten or more counts support this clonotype. J is TRBJ2-3 and V is TRBV28; unclear D gene. The germline gives CDR1 MDHEN, CDR2 SYDVKM. This CDR3 contains 14 residues. Trimming stripped 3 bases from V and 1 base from J, with 8 bases between. CDR3 nucleotides: TGTGCCAGCAGTTTCTCAAGCCGCACAGATACGCAGTATTTT. Translated, it gives CASSFSSRTDTQYF.

The rearrangement uses TRBV28 and TRBJ1-1; D is uncertain. From germline, CDR1 is MDHEN and CDR2 SYDVKM. V was clipped by 4 bases and J by 4 bases, with 13 bases between them. The CDR3 covers 14 residues. Here the CDR3 DNA reads TGTGCCAGCAGTTACGGCTCGGGCAGCACTGAAGCTTTCTTT. Protein: CASSYGSGSTEAFF.

At least ten counts were recorded for this clonotype. The CDR3, as DNA: TGTGCCAGCAGTGATCCTCCCTCGGGGGGCTCTGGCTACACCTTC. This codes for CASSDPPSGGSGYTF. This chain uses TRBV25-1 with TRBJ1-2, with a possible D match to TRBD1 (6 bases). V was trimmed by 3 bases and J by 7 bases, leaving 18 bases between them. CDR1 is MGHDK, CDR2 SYGVNS, per germline. The CDR3 length is 15 residues.

This clonotype was detected many times. The CDR3 DNA reads as TGTGCCAGCAGCCCCCTACTAGCGGGGAGATACAATGAGCAGTTCTTC. Translated, it gives CASSPLLAGRYNEQFF. V and J are TRBV11-2 and TRBJ2-1; 10 nucleotides line up with TRBD2. J was trimmed by 4 bases and V by 5 bases; bases with no gene match: 8. This CDR3 is 16 amino acids long. The V gene's germline CDR1 is SGHAT and CDR2 FQNNGV.

The chain recombines TRBV6-1 with TRBJ2-1, with 10 bases aligning to TRBD1. Germline V gene sequence: CDR1 MNHNS, CDR2 SASEGT. The CDR3 contains 16 residues. V was pared by 0 bases and J by 8 bases, with 7 bases of the junction left unmatched. In nucleotides, the CDR3 is TGTGCCAGCAGTGAAGCGGGGACAGGGGCCCGGGATGAGCAGTTCTTC. Translating gives CASSEAGTGARDEQFF.

The gene calls are TRBV7-2 and TRBJ1-1; D gene uncertain. This CDR3 has 13 residues. Germline CDR1 SGHTA, CDR2 FQGNSA. Trimming removed 3 bases from V and 3 bases from J, with 8 bases in between. In DNA, the CDR3 is TGTGCCAGCAGCTTTACACGGGACACTGAAGCTTTCTTT. Translated: CASSFTRDTEAFF.